The present TCR beta chain was sequenced within a study of shared clonotypes between healthy human individuals. Genomic DNA of every subset was divided equally among multiple immunoSEQ plates. Measured with immunoSEQ multiplex PCR; TCRdb has only the in-frame clones, and not every one. The sample lists over 2 million clones, 85% to 95% occurring once. This clone has only a few counts. The sample holds other DNA sequences that translate to the same CDR3. Germline V CDR1 and CDR2: SEHNR, FQNEAQ (reference sequence). J gave up 0 bases and V 1 base, and 0 bases lay outside the gene matches. The CDR3 has 15 residues.

The sample comprised naive CD4+ T cells sorted from blood. Subset given: CD45RA+ positively selected. The source is a man aged 18 to 30 in good health. This chain uses TRBV7-9 with TRBJ1-5; 7 nucleotides align to TRBD1. The CDR3 DNA reads TGTGCCAGCAGCTTAGGGGACAGTAGCAATCAGCCCCAGCATTTT. Protein sequence: CASSLGDSSNQPQHF.